The rows below give T cell receptor beta chains drawn from one sample of a study of blood T cell dynamics during melanoma immunotherapy. Clones were read by immunoSEQ multiplex PCR, and TCRdb kept only the in-frame ones, dropping some. Of about 12,000 clones detected, 85% to 90% appear once; the ten largest clones hold roughly 4%. Here the sequenced sample was blood, taken from a patient treated with checkpoint blockade. These receptors all come from a human donor with melanoma. Both conserved end residues are trimmed from each CDR3. Expanded clones get a size class; other rows say once, few or many, or leave the size out.

j_call: TRBJ1-5
v_call: TRBV30
clone_size: .
cdr3_aa: AVTGKGNQPQH

j_call: TRBJ2-1
v_call: TRBV28
clone_size: .
cdr3_aa: ASLAGTNEQF

j_call: TRBJ1-1
v_call: TRBV19
clone_size: .
cdr3_aa: ASSIAGPEAF

j_call: TRBJ1-5
v_call: TRBV7-8
clone_size: .
cdr3_aa: ASSQLDRRPDQPQH

j_call: TRBJ2-3
v_call: TRBV6-6
clone_size: .
cdr3_aa: ASSPGLAGGADTQY

j_call: TRBJ2-1
v_call: TRBV14
clone_size: .
cdr3_aa: ASSRTGLAGVNEQF

j_call: TRBJ2-2
v_call: TRBV6-1
clone_size: .
cdr3_aa: ASSEVKVSPNTGELF

j_call: TRBJ2-6
v_call: TRBV2
clone_size: .
cdr3_aa: ASRRTSVRGGANVLT

j_call: TRBJ2-3
v_call: TRBV27
clone_size: .
cdr3_aa: ASRYEAGSTDTQY

j_call: TRBJ2-5
v_call: TRBV7-3
clone_size: .
cdr3_aa: ASSSTGLAGAGETQY

j_call: TRBJ2-6
v_call: TRBV5-1
clone_size: .
cdr3_aa: ASSSPGAGANVLT

j_call: TRBJ2-7
v_call: TRBV7-6
clone_size: .
cdr3_aa: ASSPGGSGMDEQY

j_call: TRBJ1-1
v_call: TRBV2
clone_size: .
cdr3_aa: ASSDLGSGNTEAF

j_call: TRBJ2-1
v_call: TRBV5-1
clone_size: .
cdr3_aa: ASSSGASYNEQF

j_call: TRBJ1-6
v_call: TRBV9
clone_size: few
cdr3_aa: ASSVAPGGALH

j_call: TRBJ2-7
v_call: TRBV5-1
clone_size: once
cdr3_aa: ASSLAGGSSYEQY

j_call: TRBJ2-5
v_call: TRBV10-2
clone_size: .
cdr3_aa: ASSELAENPQY

j_call: TRBJ2-2
v_call: TRBV11-3
clone_size: .
cdr3_aa: ASSSRGNTGELF

j_call: TRBJ1-2
v_call: TRBV7-2
clone_size: .
cdr3_aa: ASSRGQGNGYT

j_call: TRBJ1-5
v_call: TRBV19
clone_size: .
cdr3_aa: ASSMELFGGDQPQH

j_call: TRBJ1-5
v_call: TRBV19
clone_size: .
cdr3_aa: ASSIRQGGEPQH

j_call: TRBJ1-5
v_call: TRBV29-1
clone_size: .
cdr3_aa: SVVGTGNQPQH

j_call: TRBJ2-2
v_call: TRBV6-1
clone_size: .
cdr3_aa: ASSEGSSGGGLELF

j_call: TRBJ2-6
v_call: TRBV6-1
clone_size: .
cdr3_aa: ASYFSGANVLT

j_call: TRBJ1-2
v_call: TRBV7-9
clone_size: few
cdr3_aa: ASSPWTGANYGYT

j_call: TRBJ2-1
v_call: TRBV7-9
clone_size: .
cdr3_aa: ASSSPSGKGNEQF

j_call: TRBJ1-2
v_call: TRBV19
clone_size: .
cdr3_aa: ASSKIRGQLYGYT

j_call: TRBJ2-3
v_call: TRBV9
clone_size: .
cdr3_aa: ASSVSADTQY

j_call: TRBJ1-1
v_call: TRBV10-3
clone_size: few
cdr3_aa: AISGVNTEAF

j_call: TRBJ1-5
v_call: TRBV2
clone_size: once
cdr3_aa: ASNPPGTYSNQPQH

j_call: TRBJ2-7
v_call: TRBV2
clone_size: few
cdr3_aa: ATAGTGAYEQY